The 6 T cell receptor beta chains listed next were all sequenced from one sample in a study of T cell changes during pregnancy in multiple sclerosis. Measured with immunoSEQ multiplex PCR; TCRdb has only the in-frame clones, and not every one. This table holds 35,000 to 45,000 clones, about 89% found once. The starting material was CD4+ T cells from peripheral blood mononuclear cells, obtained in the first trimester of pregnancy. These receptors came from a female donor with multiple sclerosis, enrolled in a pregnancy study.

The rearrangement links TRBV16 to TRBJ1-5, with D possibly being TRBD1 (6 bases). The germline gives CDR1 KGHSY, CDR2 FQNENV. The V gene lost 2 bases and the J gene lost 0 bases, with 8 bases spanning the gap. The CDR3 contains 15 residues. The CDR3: CASSQTGHSNQPQHF. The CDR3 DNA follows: TGTGCCAGCAGCCAAACGGGACATAGCAATCAGCCCCAGCATTTT.

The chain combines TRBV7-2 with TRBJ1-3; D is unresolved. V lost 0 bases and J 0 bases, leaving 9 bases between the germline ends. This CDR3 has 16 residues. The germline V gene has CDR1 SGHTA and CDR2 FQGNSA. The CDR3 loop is CASSLAVRSSGNTIYF. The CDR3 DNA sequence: TGTGCCAGCAGCTTAGCGGTGCGGAGCTCTGGAAACACCATATATTTT.

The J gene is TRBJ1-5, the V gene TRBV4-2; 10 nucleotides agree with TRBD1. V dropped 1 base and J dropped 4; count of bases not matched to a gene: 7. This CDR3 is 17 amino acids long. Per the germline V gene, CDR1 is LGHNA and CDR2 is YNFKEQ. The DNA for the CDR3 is TGTGCCAGCAGCCAAGCCGGGACAGGGGAGGATAATCAGCCCCAGCATTTT. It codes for CASSQAGTGEDNQPQHF.

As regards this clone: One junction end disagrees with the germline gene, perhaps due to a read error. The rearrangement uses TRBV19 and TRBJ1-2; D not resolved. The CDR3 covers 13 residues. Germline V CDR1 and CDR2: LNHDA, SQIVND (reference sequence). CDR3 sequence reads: CASSLDHRDGYTF. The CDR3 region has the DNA TGTGCCAGTAGTTTAGATCATCGGGATGGCTACACCTTC.

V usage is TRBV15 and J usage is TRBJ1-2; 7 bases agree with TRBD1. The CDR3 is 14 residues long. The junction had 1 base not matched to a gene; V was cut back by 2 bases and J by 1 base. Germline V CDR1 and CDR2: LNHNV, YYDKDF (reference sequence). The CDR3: CATSRRDSNYGYTF. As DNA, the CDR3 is TGTGCCACCAGCAGAAGGGACAGTAACTATGGCTACACCTTC. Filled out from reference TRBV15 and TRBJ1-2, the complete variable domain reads DAMVIQNPRYQVTQFGKPVTLSCSQTLNHNVMYWYQQKSSQAPKLLFHYYDKDFNNEADTPDNFQSRRPNTSFCFLDIRSPGLGDTAMYLCATSRRDSNYGYTFGSGTRLTVV.

CDR3 protein: CATSASGTGQETQYF. For the CDR3, the DNA is TGTGCCACCTCCGCTTCCGGGACAGGTCAAGAGACCCAGTACTTC. J is TRBJ2-5 and V is TRBV6-1, with 8 bases aligning to TRBD1. Germline assignment: CDR1 MNHNS and CDR2 SASEGT. The CDR3 runs 15 residues. The V segment lost 10 bases and the J segment 2 bases; nucleotides outside the gene matches: 12.